This T cell receptor beta chain derives from a study of vaccination and CD4 T cells after COVID-19. Looking at the study overall: Six males and four females constituted the convalescent cohort, two of whom were Hispanic.

The V and J ends lost 1 base and 4 bases respectively, with 7 bases between them. The CDR3 length is 13 residues. Germline V gene sequence: CDR1 LNHNV, CDR2 YYDKDF (reference sequence). By share of the sample, this clonotype is medium-sized (0.01 to 0.1%). Its antigen is currently unknown. The Oncomine TCR Beta short-read assay sequenced DNA from cultured CD4+ T cells. Investigators obtained genomic DNA by extraction from cultured CD4+ T cells. A single record per CDR3 protein comes from TCRdb applying MiXCR to the PCR reads. In the table there are some 7,000 distinct CDR3 sequences, roughly 22% of which are singletons. This sample's treatment: approximately nine-day PBMC culture with coronavirus spike peptide pools or control peptides (ViraFEST assay).

The chain combines TRBV15 with TRBJ2-5; weak D call: TRBD2 (6 bases). This TCR was sampled from a human donor who had recovered from COVID-19. The sequenced sample was CD4+ T cells from blood, cultured in vitro, obtained after SARS-CoV-2 vaccination. Here the CDR3 DNA reads TGTGCCACCAGCAGAGCCGGGGGAGAGACCCAGTACTTC. Its protein is CATSRAGGETQYF.